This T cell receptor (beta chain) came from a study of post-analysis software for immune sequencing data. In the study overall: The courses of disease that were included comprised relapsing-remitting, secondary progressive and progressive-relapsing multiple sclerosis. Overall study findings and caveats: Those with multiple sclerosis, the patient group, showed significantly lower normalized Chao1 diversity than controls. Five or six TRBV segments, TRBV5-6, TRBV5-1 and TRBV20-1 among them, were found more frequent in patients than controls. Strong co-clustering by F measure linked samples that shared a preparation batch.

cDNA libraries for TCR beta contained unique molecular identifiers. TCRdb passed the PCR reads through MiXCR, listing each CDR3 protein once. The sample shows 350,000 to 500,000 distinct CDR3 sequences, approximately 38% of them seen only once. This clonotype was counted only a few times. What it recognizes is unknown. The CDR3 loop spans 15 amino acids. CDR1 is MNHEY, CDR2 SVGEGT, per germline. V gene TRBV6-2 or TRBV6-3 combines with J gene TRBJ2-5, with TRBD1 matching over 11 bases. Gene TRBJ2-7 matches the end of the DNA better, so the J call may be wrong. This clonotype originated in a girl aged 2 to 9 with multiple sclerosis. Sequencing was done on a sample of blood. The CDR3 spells CASSYLRTGGGEQYF. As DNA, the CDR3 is TGTGCCAGCAGTTACCTTCGGACAGGGGGCGGCGAGCAGTACTTC.